The clone carrying this TCR beta chain was seen repeatedly, ten times or more. Its antigen is not identified. V was shortened by 3 bases and J by 5 bases, with 7 bases between the two germline ends. This CDR3 is built from 12 residues. The sample is drawn from a study of identical twins. The study's findings and limits: Partly confounded zero-insertion analyses could result from invariant MAIT and iNKT cells. Twins shared beta out-of-frame sequences in excess, but this excess was weaker. Insertions were fewer in abundant cord blood beta clonotypes, whereas memory repertoires showed none of this pattern.

A universal primer site was incorporated via template switching, and the cDNA contained unique molecular identifiers. TCRdb called the 5' RACE reads again in MiXCR, with one record for every CDR3 protein. The data show roughly 1,500,000 distinct CDR3 sequences, around 29% seen once. The source material was cord blood. The rearrangement joins TRBV12-3 or TRBV12-4 to TRBJ2-5; D not resolved. This sequence was found in a newborn girl in good health. The CDR3 nucleotides are TGTGCCAGCAGTTTCTACCGGGAGACCCAGTACTTC. It translates to CASSFYRETQYF.